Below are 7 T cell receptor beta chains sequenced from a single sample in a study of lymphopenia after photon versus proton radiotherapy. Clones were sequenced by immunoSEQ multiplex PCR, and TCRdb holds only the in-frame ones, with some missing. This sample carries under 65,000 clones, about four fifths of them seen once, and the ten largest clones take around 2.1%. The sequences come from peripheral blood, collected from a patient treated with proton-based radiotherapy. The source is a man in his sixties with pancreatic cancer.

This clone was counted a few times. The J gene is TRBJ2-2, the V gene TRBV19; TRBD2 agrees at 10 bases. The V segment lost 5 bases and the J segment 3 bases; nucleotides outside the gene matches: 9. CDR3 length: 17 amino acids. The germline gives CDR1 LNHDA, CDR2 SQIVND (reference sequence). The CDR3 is CASSFLSGRAYTGELFF. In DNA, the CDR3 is TGTGCCAGTAGTTTCTTGAGCGGGAGGGCCTACACCGGGGAGCTGTTTTTT.

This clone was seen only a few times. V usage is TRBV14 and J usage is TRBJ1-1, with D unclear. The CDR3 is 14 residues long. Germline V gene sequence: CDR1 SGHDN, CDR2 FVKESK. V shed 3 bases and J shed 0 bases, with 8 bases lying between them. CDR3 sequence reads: CASSHPGMNTEAFF. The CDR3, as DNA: TGTGCCAGCAGCCACCCGGGCATGAACACTGAAGCTTTCTTT.

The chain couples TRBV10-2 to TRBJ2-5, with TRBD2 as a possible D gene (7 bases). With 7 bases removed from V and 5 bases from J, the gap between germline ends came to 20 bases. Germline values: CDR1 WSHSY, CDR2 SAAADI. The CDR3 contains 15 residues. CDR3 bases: TGCGCCAGCACCGAGGGGGGGATAGGTTCCGAGACCCAGTACTTC. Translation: CASTEGGIGSETQYF.

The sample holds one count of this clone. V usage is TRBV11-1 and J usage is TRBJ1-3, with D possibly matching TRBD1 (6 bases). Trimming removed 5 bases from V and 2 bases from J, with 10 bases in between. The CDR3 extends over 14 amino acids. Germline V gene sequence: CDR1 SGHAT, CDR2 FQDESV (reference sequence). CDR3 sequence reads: CASSLGTTGNTIYF. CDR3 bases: TGTGCCAGCAGCCTCGGGACAACTGGAAACACCATATATTTT.

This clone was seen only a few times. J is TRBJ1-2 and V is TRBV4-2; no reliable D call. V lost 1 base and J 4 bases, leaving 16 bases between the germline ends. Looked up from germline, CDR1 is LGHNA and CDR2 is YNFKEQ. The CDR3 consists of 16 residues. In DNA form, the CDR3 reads TGTGCCAGCAGCCAAGGCGGGAGTCGAGCGGGCTATGGCTACACCTTC. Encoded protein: CASSQGGSRAGYGYTF.

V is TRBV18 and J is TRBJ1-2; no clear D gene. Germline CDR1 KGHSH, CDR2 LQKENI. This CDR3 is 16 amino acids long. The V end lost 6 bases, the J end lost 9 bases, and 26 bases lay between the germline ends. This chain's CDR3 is CASSSKTTLLSTRYTF. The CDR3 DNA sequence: TGTGCCAGCTCCTCGAAGACGACACTCCTCTCCACGCGCTACACCTTC.

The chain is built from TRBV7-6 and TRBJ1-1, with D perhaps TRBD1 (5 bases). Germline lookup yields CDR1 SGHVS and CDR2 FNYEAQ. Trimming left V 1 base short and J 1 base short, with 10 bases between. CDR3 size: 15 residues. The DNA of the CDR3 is TGTGCCAGCAGCTTAGGCAGGGACCCGAACACTGAAGCTTTCTTT. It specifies CASSLGRDPNTEAFF. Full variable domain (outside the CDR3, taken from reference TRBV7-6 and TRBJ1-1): GAGVSQSPRYKVTKRGQDVALRCDPISGHVSLYWYRQALGQGPEFLTYFNYEAQQDKSGLPNDRFSAERPEGSISTLTIQRTEQRDSAMYRCASSLGRDPNTEAFFGQGTRLTVV.